This is a list of T cell receptor beta chains from one sample in a study of cytomegalovirus exposure and HLA in healthy donors. Clones were sequenced by immunoSEQ multiplex PCR, and TCRdb holds only the in-frame ones, with some missing. Its listing shows roughly 53,000 clones. The source material was PBMCs. The receptors stem from a young man in good health and CMV-seropositive. Each CDR3 is given with its conserved first and last residue. Each record gives: V gene, D gene, clone size, J gene, CDR3 DNA, CDR3 protein. The D gene is left open where the match is weak. For some rows the clone size is stated as once, few or many, or as a class when expanded; others skip it.

TRBV10-2,TRBD2,.,TRBJ2-7,TGCGCCAGCAGGCTAGCGGGAGGTATCTACGAGCAGTACTTC,CASRLAGGIYEQYF
TRBV7-9,TRBD1,.,TRBJ2-7,TGTGCCAGCAGCCTCGGGACAGGGTATGAGCAGTACTTC,CASSLGTGYEQYF
TRBV6-5,TRBD2,.,TRBJ2-1,TGTGCCAGCAGCTCAGGACTAGCGGGTAGAAATGAGCAGTTCTTC,CASSSGLAGRNEQFF
TRBV23-1,TRBD2,.,TRBJ2-7,TGCGCCAGCAGAACCATTTGGGGGGGAGTCGCCTTGGGGGTCTACGAGCAGTACTTC,CASRTIWGGVALGVYEQYF
TRBV28,.,.,TRBJ2-7,TGTGCCAGCAGTTTTCAGAAATCCACCTACGAGCAGTACTTC,CASSFQKSTYEQYF
TRBV5-5,TRBD2,.,TRBJ2-5,TGTGCCAGCAGCTTGGATAGGGCTAGCGGGAACCAAGAGACCCAGTACTTC,CASSLDRASGNQETQYF
TRBV28,.,.,TRBJ1-2,TGTGCCAGCAGTTTTGTGGCAGACTATGGCTACACCTTC,CASSFVADYGYTF
TRBV19,.,.,TRBJ1-1,TGTGCCAGTAGTATAGACTTACGAGGGCCCACTGAAGCTTTCTTT,CASSIDLRGPTEAFF
TRBV25-1,TRBD2,.,TRBJ2-3,TGTGCCAGCAGTTTTAAAAAACTAGCGGGAGTTTCAGATACGCAGTATTTT,CASSFKKLAGVSDTQYF
TRBV7-9,.,.,TRBJ1-4,TGTGCCAGCCAGGGGACTACAGCAACTAATGAAAAACTGTTTTTT,CASQGTTATNEKLFF
TRBV5-1,.,.,TRBJ2-2,TGCGCCAGCAGCCGGTTGGGCGGAGGGAACACCGGGGAGCTGTTTTTT,CASSRLGGGNTGELFF
TRBV7-8,TRBD1,.,TRBJ1-5,TGTGCCAGCAGCCCCCTGACAGGGGGTCAGCCCCAGCATTTT,CASSPLTGGQPQHF
TRBV25-1,TRBD2,.,TRBJ2-3,TGTGCCAGCAGACGCGGGGGGACAGATACGCAGTATTTT,CASRRGGTDTQYF
TRBV14,TRBD1,.,TRBJ1-4,TGTGCCAGCAGCCAAGATCCCCGACAGGGGACAGAAAAACTGTTTTTT,CASSQDPRQGTEKLFF
TRBV7-2,TRBD2,.,TRBJ2-2,TGTGCCAGCAGCTTTAGCGGGGGCACCGGGGAGCTGTTTTTT,CASSFSGGTGELFF
TRBV11-2,.,.,TRBJ1-5,TGTGCCAGCAGCTTAAGGATAGCAGGGGAGCCCCAGCATTTT,CASSLRIAGEPQHF
TRBV11-2,TRBD1,.,TRBJ1-1,TGTGCCAGCAGCTTTGGGACAGGGGAAGATGAAGCTTTCTTT,CASSFGTGEDEAFF
TRBV10-3,TRBD1,.,TRBJ2-7,TGTGCCATCAGTGGACAGGGAAAACACGAGCAGTACTTC,CAISGQGKHEQYF
TRBV4-1,.,.,TRBJ2-1,TGCGCCAGCAACGGGGAATACAATGAGCAGTTCTTC,CASNGEYNEQFF
TRBV9,.,.,TRBJ2-2,TGTGCCAGCAGCGGACGGGACTCAACGAACACCGGGGAGCTGTTTTTT,CASSGRDSTNTGELFF
TRBV18,.,.,TRBJ1-3,TGTGCCAGCTCCGGACTTAAGAGCTCTGGAAACACCATATATTTT,CASSGLKSSGNTIYF
TRBV11-2,.,.,TRBJ2-1,TGTGCCAGCAGCCCCTTCGTGGGGGCGGGTTACAATGAGCAGTTCTTC,CASSPFVGAGYNEQFF
TRBV5-1,.,.,TRBJ1-1,TGCGCCAGCTCCCCCCGCGGGTATCGGGACACTGAAGCTTTCTTT,CASSPRGYRDTEAFF
TRBV19,.,.,TRBJ1-2,TGTGCCAGTAGTCGGGGGTACGGCTATGGCTACACCTTC,CASSRGYGYGYTF
TRBV14,TRBD2,.,TRBJ2-7,TGTGCCAGCAGCCAAGGTGGGTTAGCGGGAGTCTCTACCTCCTACGAGCAGTACTTC,CASSQGGLAGVSTSYEQYF
TRBV9,TRBD2,.,TRBJ2-3,TGTGCCAGCAGCTTGAGCGGGAGGGCCGATACGCAGTATTTT,CASSLSGRADTQYF
TRBV14,TRBD1,.,TRBJ1-1,TGTGCCAGCAAGAATACAGGGGCCGGATTTCGAGAAGGGGAGAACACTGAAGCTTTCTTT,CASKNTGAGFREGENTEAFF
TRBV25-1,TRBD1,medium-sized,TRBJ1-2,TGTGCCAGCAGTGACAATAGGGGGCCCCGGGTTGGCTACACCTTC,CASSDNRGPRVGYTF
TRBV5-1,TRBD2,.,TRBJ2-3,TGCGCCAGCAGCTTGGAGGGACTAGCCGACACAGATACGCAGTATTTT,CASSLEGLADTDTQYF
TRBV25-1,TRBD2,.,TRBJ2-3,TGTGCCAGCAGTGGCCCCCCACTAGCGGCTAGCACAGATACGCAGTATTTT,CASSGPPLAASTDTQYF
TRBV6-5,.,.,TRBJ2-5,TGTGCCAGCAGTTCCGTAGCGGTCGAGACCCAGTACTTC,CASSSVAVETQYF
TRBV7-9,.,.,TRBJ2-3,TGTGCCAGCAGCTTTGCCACTAGCACAGATACGCAGTATTTT,CASSFATSTDTQYF
TRBV7-6,.,.,TRBJ2-1,TGTGCCAGCAGCTTGGGGGGGCAGAGCTCCTACAATGAGCAGTTCTTC,CASSLGGQSSYNEQFF
TRBV5-5,.,.,TRBJ1-5,TGTGCCAGCAGCCCCAGGGCCAGTGGGTTCGGAAATCAGCCCCAGCATTTT,CASSPRASGFGNQPQHF
TRBV7-9,TRBD1,.,TRBJ2-2,TGTGCCAGCAGCTCCGACAGGGGGAATGCGAACACCGGGGAGCTGTTTTTT,CASSSDRGNANTGELFF
TRBV10-2,.,.,TRBJ1-3,TGCGCCAGCAGGGAGGCCGGCTCTGGAAACACCATATATTTT,CASREAGSGNTIYF
TRBV5-1,.,.,TRBJ2-1,TGCGCCAGCAGCTTTCAGGGGAGCAATGAGCAGTTCTTC,CASSFQGSNEQFF
TRBV25-1,.,.,TRBJ1-2,TGTGCCAGCAGTCGTCTCTATGGCTACACCTTC,CASSRLYGYTF
TRBV2,TRBD2,.,TRBJ2-2,TGTGCCAGCAGCCTGACCTCTAGCGGTAACACCGGGGAGCTGTTTTTT,CASSLTSSGNTGELFF
TRBV18,.,.,TRBJ2-7,TGTGCCAGCTCACCCAGTCCCGACTTCGAGACCCCCGACTTC,CASSPSPDFETPDF
TRBV5-4,TRBD2,.,TRBJ2-5,TGTGCCAGCAGCTCCTCGAGCGGGAGAAGGGAGGAGACCCAGTACTTC,CASSSSSGRREETQYF
TRBV4-1,.,.,TRBJ1-3,TGCGCCAGCAGCCAACCCCCAAAGGGGCGCTTAGGAAACACCATATATTTT,CASSQPPKGRLGNTIYF
TRBV13,.,.,TRBJ2-5,TGTGCCAGCAGCTTAGGAAAAGGGGGTGTACAAGAGACCCAGTACTTC,CASSLGKGGVQETQYF
TRBV6-6,TRBD1,.,TRBJ1-1,TGTGCCAGCAGGCCCGACAGGGGGGCTGAAGCTTTCTTT,CASRPDRGAEAFF
TRBV5-8,TRBD2,.,TRBJ2-3,TGTGCCAGCAGCTTCGCTAGCGGGATTTCAGATACGCAGTATTTT,CASSFASGISDTQYF
TRBV7-2,TRBD2,.,TRBJ2-5,TGTGCCAGCAGCTTTAGCGGGAATCAAGAGACCCAGTACTTC,CASSFSGNQETQYF
TRBV19,.,.,TRBJ2-3,TGTGCCAGTAGTACAGGTGCCACAGATACGCAGTATTTT,CASSTGATDTQYF